This T cell receptor beta chain comes out of a study of blood T cells in healthy people across ages. Regarding the study as a whole: What prevented conclusive comparison of naive and antigen-experienced cells was that PBMCs were unsorted.

Samples had at least 6.5 million PBMCs isolated from them. Total RNA amounts of at least 5.5 micrograms were extracted per sample. Remarks on this clonotype: Its antigen is unidentified.

The use of a sample-barcoded 5' primer and a J-beta primer mix characterized a second PCR of about 7 to 12 cycles. TCRdb re-derived calls from the 5' RACE reads in MiXCR, one entry per CDR3 protein. This sample has around 400,000 distinct CDR3 sequences, with 50% to 60% found just once. The CDR3 is 16 amino acids. Sequences were obtained from blood. The origin of this receptor is a man aged 55-75 years in good health. The chain is built from TRBV21-1 and TRBJ2-1; TRBD1 reflects the table's D call only, with no check against the DNA. TRBV21-1 is annotated as a pseudogene. The CDR3 DNA sequence: TGTGCCAGCAGCAAAGTTTCGACAGGGAAGTTCAATGAGCAGTTCTTC. Translating it yields CASSKVSTGKFNEQFF.